This T cell receptor beta chain is from a study of vaccination and CD4 T cells after COVID-19. Study conclusions and caveats: Median SARS-CoV-2-reactive clonotypes rose from about 22 to 38, not significantly.

The CDR3 is 19 amino acids. Trimming stripped 0 bases from V and 3 bases from J, with 23 bases between. In germline, CDR1 is MNHEY, CDR2 SVGEGT. At the Johns Hopkins FTIC core, DNA taken from cultured CD4+ T cells was sequenced by way of the Oncomine TCR Beta short-read assay. TCRdb processed the PCR reads anew with MiXCR; each CDR3 protein has one entry. Here the sample spans a few thousand distinct CDR3 sequences, 78% being singletons. The treatment: approximately 11-day PBMC culture with coronavirus spike peptide pools or control peptides (ViraFEST assay). There are a few counts of this clonotype. Its antigen is currently unknown.

This TCR derives from a human donor who had recovered from COVID-19. The source material was CD4+ T cells from blood, cultured in vitro. The rearrangement links TRBV6-2 or TRBV6-3 to TRBJ1-2; D might be TRBD1 (6 bases). CDR3 region: CASSYSGWSMGQYDYGYTF. The CDR3, as DNA: TGTGCCAGCAGTTACTCGGGCTGGAGCATGGGACAATACGACTATGGCTACACCTTC.